The subject of this entry is one T cell receptor beta chain. This specimen comes from a study of CD8 T cells in Susac syndrome. Sequencing targeted TCR beta in T cells from blood (CD8+ and CD4+). In the multiple sclerosis control group, patients were treatment-naive and had stable or active relapsing-remitting disease. Bulk CD8+ and CD4+ cells came from magnetic negative isolation; CD8+ TEMRA by FACS. The RNA, about 0.45 to 1 ug, was put through reverse transcription using random hexamers. Coverage of TCR beta CDR3 amplification by immunoSEQ multiplex PCR extended to 54 Vbeta and 13 Jbeta. MiXCR was run by TCRdb on the immunoSEQ multiplex PCR reads, yielding one entry per CDR3 protein. The sample has around 300,000 distinct CDR3 sequences; approximately 85% are singletons. Sequencing used CD8+ T cells from PBMCs. The source is a human donor with multiple sclerosis.

The CDR3 here is CASSLNLAGDEQYF. The CDR3 DNA reads TGTGCCAGCAGTTTAAACTTAGCGGGAGACGAGCAGTACTTC. The chain combines TRBV27 with TRBJ2-7; TRBD2 agrees at 9 bases. Unmatched junction bases numbered 4, after V lost 2 bases and J lost 5 bases. From germline, CDR1 is MNHEY and CDR2 SMNVEV (reference sequence). The length of the CDR3 is 14 residues.